This T cell receptor beta chain was sequenced in a study of cytomegalovirus exposure and HLA in healthy donors. On the study more broadly: A data release that came early held around 85 million unique TCRs from HLA-typed donors. Overall study results and limits: Cytomegalovirus-associated TCR beta chains were listed, numbering approximately 150.

Of note for this clone: The antigen is unknown.

The V gene lost 6 bases and the J gene lost 4 bases, with 34 bases spanning the gap. The CDR3 length is 20 residues. CDR1 is KGHSH and CDR2 is LQKENI in the germline V gene. The PCR ran on 60 Vbeta and 13 Jbeta primers. Produced via immunoSEQ multiplex PCR; TCRdb's table is partial and in-frame only. Among about 130,000 clones listed, more than 75% were seen once. The material sequenced was PBMCs. The receptor comes from a man aged 25-45 years in good health and CMV-seronegative. This rearrangement joins TRBV18 to TRBJ2-7; D possibly corresponds to TRBD1 (6 bases). CDR3 in DNA: TGTGCCAGCTCTCCTACGATTACTCGACAGGAAGGGAAATCTAGGTACGAGCAGTACTTC. This encodes CASSPTITRQEGKSRYEQYF.